This TCR beta chain was observed in a study of T cell repertoires in cytomegalovirus infection. Across the study: From public TCR beta signatures came an indication of both CMV infection and matching HLA type.

Each CDR3 protein is one row after TCRdb ran MiXCR on the reads. Counted here are over 300,000 distinct CDR3 sequences, over 7.5% occurring once; the ten biggest clones make up 3.5% to 4.5%. Study results and limitations: Clonotype analysis showed dominance of the ex vivo response by HLA-C-restricted CMV-specific TCR beta clonotypes. Cumulative public TCR beta family frequency identified carriers of CMV plus the relevant HLA.

This CDR3 comprises 15 residues. CDR1 and CDR2 from the germline V gene are LGHNA and YNFKEQ. The V gene lost 0 bases and the J gene lost 8 bases, with 13 bases spanning the gap. As regards this clonotype: Its target is not known.

The genes are TRBV4-2 and TRBJ1-4; D not resolved. Material for sequencing was PBMCs. This receptor was obtained from a human donor in good health (CMV status not recorded). Some clones in this sample may be carry-over from other donors' samples. The CDR3 bases are TGTGCCAGCAGCCAAGAGCTGGGTCTTATCGAAAAACTGTTTTTT. Protein product: CASSQELGLIEKLFF.